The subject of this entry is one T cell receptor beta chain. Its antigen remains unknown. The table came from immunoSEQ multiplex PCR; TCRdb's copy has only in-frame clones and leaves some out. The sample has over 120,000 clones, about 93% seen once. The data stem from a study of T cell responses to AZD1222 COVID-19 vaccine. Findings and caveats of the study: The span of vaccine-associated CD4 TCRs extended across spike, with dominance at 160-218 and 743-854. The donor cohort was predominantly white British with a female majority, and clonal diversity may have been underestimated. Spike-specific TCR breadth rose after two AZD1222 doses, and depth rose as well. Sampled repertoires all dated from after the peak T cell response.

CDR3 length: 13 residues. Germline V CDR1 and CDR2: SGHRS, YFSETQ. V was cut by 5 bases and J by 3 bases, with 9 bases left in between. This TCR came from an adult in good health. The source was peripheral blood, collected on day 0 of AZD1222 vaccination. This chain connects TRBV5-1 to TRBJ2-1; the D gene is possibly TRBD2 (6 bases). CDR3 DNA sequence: TGCGCCAGCAGACGGGGACTCTACAATGAGCAGTTCTTC. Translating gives CASRRGLYNEQFF.